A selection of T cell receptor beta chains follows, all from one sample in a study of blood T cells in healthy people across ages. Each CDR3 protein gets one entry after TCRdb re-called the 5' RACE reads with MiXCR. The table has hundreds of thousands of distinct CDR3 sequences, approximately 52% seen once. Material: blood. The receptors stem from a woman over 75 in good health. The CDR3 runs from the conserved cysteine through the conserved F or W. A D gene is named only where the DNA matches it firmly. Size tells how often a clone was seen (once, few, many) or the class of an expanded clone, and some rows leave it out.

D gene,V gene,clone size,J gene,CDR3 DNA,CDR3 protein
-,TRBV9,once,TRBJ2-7,TGTGCCAGCAGCGCAACGGACAGTTCCTCCTACGAGCAGTACTTC,CASSATDSSSYEQYF
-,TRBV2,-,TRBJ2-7,TGTGCCAGCAGTGACGCGAACCCCTACGAGCAGTACTTC,CASSDANPYEQYF
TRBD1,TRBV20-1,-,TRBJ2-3,TGCAGTGCTGAGACAGGGCAAGATACGCAGTATTTT,CSAETGQDTQYF
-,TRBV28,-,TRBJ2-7,TGTGCCAGCAGTTCCCTCCCGGGGGAGCAGTACTTC,CASSSLPGEQYF
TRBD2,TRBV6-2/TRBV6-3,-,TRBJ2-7,TGTGCCAGCACCGGGGGGACTAGCAGCGACGAGCAGTACTTC,CASTGGTSSDEQYF
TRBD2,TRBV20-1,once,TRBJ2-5,TGCAGTGCTAGTTTCTTATCGGCGGGAGAACGACAAGAGACCCAGTACTTC,CSASFLSAGERQETQYF
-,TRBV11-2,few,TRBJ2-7,TGTGCCAGCAGCTTAGAAGCACGGGCAACCTACGAGCAGTACTTC,CASSLEARATYEQYF
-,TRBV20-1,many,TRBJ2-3,TGCAGTGCTAGACGCCCCAAGGGTCACTCGGATACGCAGTATTTT,CSARRPKGHSDTQYF
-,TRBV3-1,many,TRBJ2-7,TGTGCCAGCAGCGGCCTCTTCTACGAGCAGTACTTC,CASSGLFYEQYF
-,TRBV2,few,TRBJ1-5,TGTGCCAGCAGTGAACTGGACGGTAGCAATCAGCCCCAGCATTTT,CASSELDGSNQPQHF
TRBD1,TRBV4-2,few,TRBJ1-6,TGTGCCAGCAGCCAAGATCCGGCCGGGACAGGGTATTCACCCCTCCACTTT,CASSQDPAGTGYSPLHF
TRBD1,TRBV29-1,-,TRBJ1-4,TGCAGCGGGGGACAGGAGGGGAAACTGTTTTTT,CSGGQEGKLFF
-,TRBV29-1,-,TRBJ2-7,TGCAGCGTTTCAGGGGCAGGAACCTACAATGAGCAGTACTTC,CSVSGAGTYNEQYF
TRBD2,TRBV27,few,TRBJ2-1,TGTGCCAGCAGTACCACCCGGACTAGCGGGGGGGCTTACAATGAGCAGTTCTTC,CASSTTRTSGGAYNEQFF
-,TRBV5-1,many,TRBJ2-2,TGTGCCAGCAGTTTATACACCGGGGAGCTGTTTTTT,CASSLYTGELFF
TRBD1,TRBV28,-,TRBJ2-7,TGTGCCAGCGGCCCGGGACAGGTCGGGAACGAGCAGTACTTC,CASGPGQVGNEQYF
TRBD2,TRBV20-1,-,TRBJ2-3,TGCAGTGCCCCCGGGGCTAGCGGGAGAGATACGCAGTATTTT,CSAPGASGRDTQYF
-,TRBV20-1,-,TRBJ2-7,TGCAGTGGCCAAGGAGTCCCTACCTACGAGCAGTACTTC,CSGQGVPTYEQYF
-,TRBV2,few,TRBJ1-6,TGTGCCAGCCTGGGTCGGGAGTCACCCCTCCACTTT,CASLGRESPLHF
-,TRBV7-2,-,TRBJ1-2,TGTGCCAGCAGCCCCGACCGGGCCCGAAATAATGGCTACACCTTC,CASSPDRARNNGYTF
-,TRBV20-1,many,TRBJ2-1,TGCAGTGCTAGAGATCTAGCGAACCACTACAATGAGCAGTTCTTC,CSARDLANHYNEQFF
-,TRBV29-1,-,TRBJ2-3,TGCAGCGTTGAAGACCTGAGGCGATCTAGCACAGATACGCAGTATTTT,CSVEDLRRSSTDTQYF
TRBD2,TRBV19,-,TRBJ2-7,TGTGCCAGTAGTCCTAGCGGGCGTAAACTCTACGAGCAGTACTTC,CASSPSGRKLYEQYF
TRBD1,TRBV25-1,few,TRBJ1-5,TGTGCCAGCAGGGATCGATGCCGGGACAGGGACGGCAATCAGCCCCAGCATTTT,CASRDRCRDRDGNQPQHF